What follows describes a single T cell receptor (beta chain). Its antigen is undetermined. The record originates from a study of post-analysis software for immune sequencing data. Findings of the study overall: Relative to controls, patients with multiple sclerosis showed significantly lower normalized Chao1 diversity. TRBV5-6, TRBV5-1 and TRBV20-1 belonged to a set of about five TRBV segments that were more frequent in patients than controls.

The CDR3 has 14 residues. V gave up 10 bases and J gave up 5 bases; unmatched junction bases: 11. Germline-derived CDR1 and CDR2 are MNHEY and SMNVEV (reference sequence). Prepared TCR beta cDNA libraries contained unique molecular identifiers. TCRdb re-called the PCR reads through MiXCR, storing one row per CDR3 protein. The repertoire has approximately 730,000 distinct CDR3 sequences, about 45% of them found once; the top ten carry roughly 4.4%. The sequenced sample was blood. The source is a girl under 18 with multiple sclerosis. The V gene is TRBV27, the J gene TRBJ2-3, with 8 bases aligning to TRBD2. In DNA, the CDR3 is TGTGCCACCACTAGGGGAGCGGGAGTAGATACGCAGTATTTT. This translates into CATTRGAGVDTQYF.